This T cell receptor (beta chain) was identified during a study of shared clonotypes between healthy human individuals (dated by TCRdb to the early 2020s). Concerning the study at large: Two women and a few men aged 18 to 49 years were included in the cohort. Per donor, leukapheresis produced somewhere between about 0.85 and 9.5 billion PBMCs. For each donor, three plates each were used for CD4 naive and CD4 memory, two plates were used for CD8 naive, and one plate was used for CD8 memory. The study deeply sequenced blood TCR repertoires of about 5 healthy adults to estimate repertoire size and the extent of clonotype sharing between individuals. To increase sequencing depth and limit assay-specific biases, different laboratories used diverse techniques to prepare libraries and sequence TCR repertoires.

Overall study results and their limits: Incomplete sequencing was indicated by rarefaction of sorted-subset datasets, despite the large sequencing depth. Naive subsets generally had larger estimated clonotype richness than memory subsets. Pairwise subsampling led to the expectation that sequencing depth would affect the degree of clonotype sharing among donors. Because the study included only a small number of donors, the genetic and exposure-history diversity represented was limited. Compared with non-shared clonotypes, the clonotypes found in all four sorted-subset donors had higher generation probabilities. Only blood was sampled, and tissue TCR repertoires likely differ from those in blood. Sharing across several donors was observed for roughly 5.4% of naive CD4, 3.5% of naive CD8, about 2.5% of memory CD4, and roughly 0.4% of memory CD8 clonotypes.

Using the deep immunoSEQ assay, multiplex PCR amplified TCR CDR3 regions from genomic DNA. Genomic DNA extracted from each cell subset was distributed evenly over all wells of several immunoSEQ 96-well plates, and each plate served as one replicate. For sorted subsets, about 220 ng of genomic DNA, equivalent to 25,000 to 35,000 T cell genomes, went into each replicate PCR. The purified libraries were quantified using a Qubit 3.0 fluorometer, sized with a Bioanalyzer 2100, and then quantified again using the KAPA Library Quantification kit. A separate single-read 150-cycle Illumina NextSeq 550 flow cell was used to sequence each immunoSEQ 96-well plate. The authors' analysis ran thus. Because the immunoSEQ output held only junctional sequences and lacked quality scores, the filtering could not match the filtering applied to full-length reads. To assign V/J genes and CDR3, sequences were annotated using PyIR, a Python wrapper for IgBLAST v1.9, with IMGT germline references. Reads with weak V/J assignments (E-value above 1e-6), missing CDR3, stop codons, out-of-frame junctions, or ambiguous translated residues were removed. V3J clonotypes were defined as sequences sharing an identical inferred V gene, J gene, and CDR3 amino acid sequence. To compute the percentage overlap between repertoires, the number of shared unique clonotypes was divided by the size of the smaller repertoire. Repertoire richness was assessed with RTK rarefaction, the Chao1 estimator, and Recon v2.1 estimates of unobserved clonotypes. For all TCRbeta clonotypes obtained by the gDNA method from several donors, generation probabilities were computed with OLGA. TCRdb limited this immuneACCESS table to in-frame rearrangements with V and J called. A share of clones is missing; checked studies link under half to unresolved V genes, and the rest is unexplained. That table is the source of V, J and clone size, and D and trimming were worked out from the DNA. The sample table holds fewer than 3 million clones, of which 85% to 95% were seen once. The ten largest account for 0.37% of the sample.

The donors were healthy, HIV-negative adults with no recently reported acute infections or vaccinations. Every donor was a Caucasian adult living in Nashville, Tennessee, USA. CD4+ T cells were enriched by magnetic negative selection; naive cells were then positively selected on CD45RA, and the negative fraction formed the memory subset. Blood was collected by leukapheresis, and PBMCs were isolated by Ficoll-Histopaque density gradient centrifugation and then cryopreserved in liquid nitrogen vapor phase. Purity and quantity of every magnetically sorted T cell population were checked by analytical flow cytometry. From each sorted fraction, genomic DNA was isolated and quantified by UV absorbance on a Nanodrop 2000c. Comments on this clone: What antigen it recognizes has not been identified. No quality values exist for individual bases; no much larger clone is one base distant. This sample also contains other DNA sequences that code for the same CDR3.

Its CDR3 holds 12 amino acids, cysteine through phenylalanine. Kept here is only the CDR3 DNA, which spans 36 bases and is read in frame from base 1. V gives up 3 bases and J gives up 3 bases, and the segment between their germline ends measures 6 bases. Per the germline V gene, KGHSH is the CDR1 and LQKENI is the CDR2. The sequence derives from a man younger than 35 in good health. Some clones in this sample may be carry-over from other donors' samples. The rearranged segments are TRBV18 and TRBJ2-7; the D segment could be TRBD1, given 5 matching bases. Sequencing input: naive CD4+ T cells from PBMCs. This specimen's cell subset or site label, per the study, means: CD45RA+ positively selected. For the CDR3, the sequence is CASSPDIYEQYF. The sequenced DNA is TGTGCCAGCTCACCGGACATCTACGAGCAGTACTTC. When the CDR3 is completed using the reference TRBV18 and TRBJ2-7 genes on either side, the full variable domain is NAGVMQNPRHLVRRRGQEARLRCSPMKGHSHVYWYRQLPEEGLKFMVYLQKENIIDESGMPKERFSAEFPKEGPSILRIQQVVRGDSAAYFCASSPDIYEQYFGPGTRLTVT.